This TCR beta chain was captured in a study of T cell repertoires in cytomegalovirus infection (dated by TCRdb to between 2018 and 2020). Study-level background: Recently identified HLA-C-restricted CMV epitopes, whose presentation resists viral immunomodulation, were targeted by peptide stimulations together with well-studied HLA-B-restricted epitopes. Donor HLA type was relevant to the analysis, as public TCR beta signatures indicated carriage of CMV infection together with the matching HLA type. On the study overall, not on this receptor specifically: In both this cohort and an independent cohort of 352 donors, the cumulative frequency of public TCR beta family members distinguished carriers of CMV infection plus the relevant HLA type. The ex vivo response was dominated by HLA-C-restricted CMV-specific TCR beta clonotypes, which also provided the single most frequent clonotype in two of eight donors.

The sequencing machine was an Illumina HiSeq 1500. The raw public reads went through TCRdb reprocessing: fastp at Q25, MiXCR clone calling, in-frame beta chains kept. Every entry covers one CDR3 protein and lists the most common genes and DNA from its rows. For this sample there are about 830,000 distinct CDR3 sequences; approximately 29% appear just once. The ten largest clones represent 12% of the sample. This clonotype was counted between two and nine times. Its antigen target is currently unknown. Base qualities are not provided; no much larger clone lies one nucleotide away. The treatment or condition label, read with the paper, signifies: in vitro stimulation with specific CMV peptide epitopes to enrich CMV-specific T cells. This TCR came from a human donor in good health (CMV status not recorded). Some clones in this sample may be carry-over from other donors' samples. The specimen was cultured CD8+ T cells from PBMCs, collected from culture after CMV antigen stimulation.

CDR3 region: CASSFGWESTDTQYF. The DNA sequence follows: TGTGCCAGCAGTTTTGGGTGGGAAAGCACAGATACGCAGTATTTT. The chain is made from TRBV6-2 or TRBV6-3 and TRBJ2-3, with no confident D gene call. V is pared back by 4 bases and J by 0 bases, with 11 bases lying between the germline termini. The CDR3 runs 15 residues from the cysteine to the phenylalanine. The only DNA kept is the CDR3, 45 bases in frame from the first base. The germline V gene specifies MNHEY as CDR1 and SVGEGT as CDR2.